The 29 T cell receptor beta chains listed next were all sequenced from one sample in a study of graft-versus-host responses after intestinal transplantation (dated by TCRdb to about 2021). Explained via the paper, the time point label denotes: cells obtained before transplantation from donor or recipient. The library was prepared using the immunoSEQ multiplex PCR assay. Entries here come from immuneACCESS through TCRdb and include only in-frame sequences with V and J called. Some clones fail to appear in such tables; in the studies checked, an unresolved V gene covers under half of the shortfall, and the cause of the remainder is unknown. Counted in this sample were over 100,000 clones; just under 95% of them appeared once. The top ten clones comprise around 0.12% of the sample. The antigens of these receptors remain unknown. Sample: unstimulated CD4+ T cells sorted from spleen or lymph node cells, taken before intestinal transplant. These receptor sequences come from a human donor who received an intestinal transplant.

This clone was detected once. The chain recombines TRBV6-5 with TRBJ1-1, with 7 bases that match TRBD1. Germline V lookup: CDR1 MNHEY, CDR2 SVGAGI. The CDR3 is 15 residues long. Trimming removed 6 bases from V and 1 base from J; junction bases left unmatched: 8. CDR3 residues: CASSLPGQSNTEAFF. Written as DNA, the CDR3 is TGTGCCAGCAGCCTCCCGGGACAGTCGAACACTGAAGCTTTCTTT.

V gene TRBV18 combines with J gene TRBJ1-1; possibly TRBD1 for D (5 bases). V gave up 1 base and J gave up 3 bases, with 12 bases separating them. Germline values: CDR1 KGHSH, CDR2 LQKENI. The CDR3 length is 15 residues. CDR3: CASSPQSGRDTEAFF. Written as DNA, the CDR3 is TGTGCCAGCTCACCACAATCAGGGAGGGACACTGAAGCTTTCTTT.

This clone was observed a handful of times. At one boundary the junction diverges from the germline segment, which might be a read error. V gene TRBV6-6 combines with J gene TRBJ2-1; 9 positions agree with TRBD1. This CDR3 has 12 amino acids. Germline CDR1 MNHNY, CDR2 SVGAGI (reference sequence). The DNA for the CDR3 is TGTGCCAGCAGTTTAACTTCGGGACAGGGAATCTTC. The encoded protein is CASSLTSGQGIF.

V usage is TRBV6-1 and J usage is TRBJ2-7; 7 nucleotides match TRBD1. The CDR3 is 12 amino acids. V was pared by 4 bases and J by 5 bases, with 2 bases of the junction left unmatched. CDR1 is MNHNS and CDR2 is SASEGT in the germline V gene. The CDR3 sequence is CASSGQGNEQYF. The CDR3 DNA is TGTGCCAGCAGTGGACAGGGCAACGAGCAGTACTTC.

The rearrangement links TRBV11-3 to TRBJ1-2; D gene unclear. CDR1 and CDR2 from the germline V gene are SGHNT and YENEEA. CDR3 length: 15 amino acids. V lost 5 bases to trimming and J lost 4 bases, with 17 bases between them. DNA of the CDR3: TGTGCCAGCAGCACACAGCCTAAGAAGCGCTATGGCTACACCTTC. This gives the protein CASSTQPKKRYGYTF.

In this sample, this clone turned up a few times. The J gene is TRBJ1-1, the V gene TRBV5-1, with a weak D call TRBD1 (6 bases). Per germline, CDR1 SGHRS and CDR2 YFSETQ. The CDR3 extends over 14 amino acids. Deletions cut 0 bases from V and 1 base from J, with 7 bases between. The CDR3 sequence is CASSLGGGNTEAFF. The CDR3 nucleotides are TGCGCCAGCAGCTTGGGAGGGGGGAACACTGAAGCTTTCTTT.

The rearrangement links TRBV7-9 to TRBJ2-1; D is unresolved. Germline values: CDR1 SEHNR, CDR2 FQNEAQ (reference sequence). The CDR3 loop spans 13 amino acids. The ends were cut back, 3 bases at V and 6 bases at J, with 9 bases in the middle. The CDR3 loop reads CASSFSQANEQFF. The CDR3 DNA is TGTGCCAGCAGCTTTAGCCAGGCCAATGAGCAGTTCTTC.

The chain links TRBV2 to TRBJ2-7; no clear D. The CDR3 consists of 12 residues. Deletions cut 3 bases from V and 3 bases from J, with 6 bases between. Germline-derived CDR1 and CDR2 are SNHLY and FYNNEI. The CDR3 is CASSETVYEQYF. The DNA for the CDR3 is TGTGCCAGCAGTGAGACGGTCTACGAGCAGTACTTC.

The chain is built from TRBV5-1 and TRBJ2-5; tentatively, D is TRBD1 or TRBD2 (5 bases each). Trimming removed 0 bases from V and 5 bases from J, with 11 bases in between. The CDR3 consists of 14 residues. CDR1 is SGHRS and CDR2 is YFSETQ in the germline V gene. Here the CDR3 DNA reads TGCGCCAGCAGCTTGGTTTGGGGGAAGGAGACCCAGTACTTC. Translation gives CASSLVWGKETQYF.

CDR3 residues: CASSYGLAADTQYF. The CDR3 bases are TGTGCCAGTAGTTACGGACTAGCGGCAGATACGCAGTATTTT. The chain links TRBV19 to TRBJ2-3; 10 bases are shared with TRBD2. The V and J ends lost 5 bases and 4 bases, in that order; junction bases with no gene match: 3. CDR3 length equals 14 residues. Germline values: CDR1 LNHDA, CDR2 SQIVND (reference sequence).

The rearrangement links TRBV7-2 to TRBJ1-1, with D perhaps TRBD1 (5 bases). Trimming stripped 4 bases from V and 4 bases from J, with 13 bases between. The CDR3 spans 14 residues. Germline CDR1 is SGHTA and CDR2 is FQGNSA. CDR3 coding DNA: TGTGCCAGCAGCTCGCAGGGCGGGCGCACTGAAGCTTTCTTT. It yields the protein CASSSQGGRTEAFF.

This rearrangement joins TRBV5-1 to TRBJ2-3; D remains ambiguous. CDR1 and CDR2 (germline): SGHRS, YFSETQ. V lost 1 base and J 3 bases, leaving 0 bases between the germline ends. The CDR3 extends over 11 amino acids. CDR3 loop: CASSLTDTQYF. The CDR3, as DNA: TGCGCCAGCAGCTTGACAGATACGCAGTATTTT.

The chain combines TRBV5-6 with TRBJ1-3, with D hard to call. The CDR3 has 14 residues. V was clipped by 0 bases and J by 3 bases, with 7 bases between them. The germline V gene has CDR1 SGHDT and CDR2 YYEEEE. The CDR3 nucleotides read TGTGCCAGCAGCTTGGAGGGTTTTGGAAACACCATATATTTT. Protein sequence: CASSLEGFGNTIYF.

The rearrangement links TRBV5-1 to TRBJ1-1; D gene unclear. Trimming stripped 0 bases from V and 10 bases from J, with 16 bases between. The CDR3 runs to 14 residues. Germline assignment: CDR1 SGHRS and CDR2 YFSETQ. DNA for the CDR3: TGCGCCAGCAGCTTGGGGACTAACCTGGTCGGAGCTTTCTTT. It specifies CASSLGTNLVGAFF.

This sequence joins TRBV7-3 and TRBJ2-1; 7 bases align to TRBD1. The CDR3 has 17 amino acids. The germline V gene has CDR1 SGHTA and CDR2 FQGTGA. With 2 bases clipped from V and 2 bases from J, the junction kept 9 bases outside the gene matches. This CDR3 reads CASSLGAGTDPYNEQFF. CDR3 nucleotide sequence: TGTGCCAGCAGCTTAGGCGCCGGGACAGACCCCTACAATGAGCAGTTCTTC.

The rearrangement uses TRBV30 and TRBJ2-2; 7 nucleotides align to TRBD1. Germline V lookup: CDR1 GTSNPN, CDR2 SVGIG (reference sequence). This CDR3 contains 15 residues. Unmatched junction bases numbered 9, after V lost 4 bases and J lost 4 bases. The CDR3 sequence: CAWKRQGVGTGELFF. CDR3 nucleotide sequence: TGTGCCTGGAAGAGACAGGGCGTGGGCACCGGGGAGCTGTTTTTT.

The V call is TRBV5-4, the J call TRBJ2-3; D is unclear. Trimming took 3 bases from V and 1 from J, leaving 12 bases between them. CDR1 is SGHNT and CDR2 is YYREEE in the germline V gene (reference sequence). The CDR3 is 15 amino acids. DNA of the CDR3: TGTGCCAGCAGCTCCCCCCTTGGGGGCACAGATACGCAGTATTTT. It encodes CASSSPLGGTDTQYF.

This chain joins TRBV27 and TRBJ1-1, with 7 bases aligning to TRBD1. The CDR3 contains 14 residues. The V gene's germline CDR1 is MNHEY and CDR2 SMNVEV (reference sequence). The J segment lost 1 base and the V segment lost 5 bases, leaving 4 bases of the junction unmatched. The CDR3 DNA is TGTGCCAGCAGTCCTCGGACAGGGAACACTGAAGCTTTCTTT. Translating gives CASSPRTGNTEAFF.

The CDR3 sequence: CASRGTGLPLTNYGYTF. CDR3 DNA sequence: TGTGCCAGCAGAGGTACAGGGTTACCTCTCACTAACTATGGCTACACCTTC. This rearrangement joins TRBV2 to TRBJ1-2, with TRBD1 as a possible D gene (6 bases). Trimming removed 6 bases from V and 0 bases from J, with 20 bases in between. The CDR3 loop spans 17 amino acids. Germline V gene lookup returns CDR1 SNHLY and CDR2 FYNNEI.

V gene TRBV6-5 combines with J gene TRBJ1-1, with a possible D match to TRBD1 (6 bases). V gave up 0 bases and J gave up 1 base, with 9 bases separating them. The germline gives CDR1 MNHEY, CDR2 SVGAGI. The CDR3 runs 15 residues. For the CDR3, the DNA is TGTGCCAGCAGTTACTCCGGACAGCCGAACACTGAAGCTTTCTTT. Its protein product is CASSYSGQPNTEAFF.

CDR3 loop: CATRAEGTTEAFF. As DNA, the CDR3 is TGCGCCACCAGGGCGGAGGGGACCACTGAAGCTTTCTTT. V gene TRBV5-1 combines with J gene TRBJ1-1, with a weak D call TRBD1 (5 bases). The CDR3 is made up of 13 amino acids. V was cut by 9 bases and J by 4 bases, with 16 bases left in between. The germline V gene encodes CDR1 SGHRS and CDR2 YFSETQ.

CDR3 residues: CAISVQEGTDTQYF. CDR3 nucleotides: TGTGCCATCAGTGTTCAGGAGGGCACAGATACGCAGTATTTT. The genes are TRBV10-3 and TRBJ2-3, with a possible D match to TRBD2 (5 bases). With 4 bases removed from V and 1 base from J, the gap between germline ends came to 9 bases. Germline CDR1 is ENHRY and CDR2 is SYGVKD. CDR3 size: 14 residues.

The CDR3 loop is CASSILQGDYGYTF. CDR3 nucleotides: TGTGCCAGTAGTATTCTGCAGGGTGACTATGGCTACACCTTC. J is TRBJ1-2 and V is TRBV19, with D possibly TRBD1 on 5 matching bases. V was trimmed by 3 bases and J by 3 bases, leaving 11 bases between them. The germline gives CDR1 LNHDA, CDR2 SQIVND (reference sequence). CDR3 length: 14 amino acids.

The chain uses TRBV30 and TRBJ2-7, with D unclear. V was clipped by 5 bases and J by 3 bases, with 14 bases between them. The germline CDR1 and CDR2 sequences are GTSNPN and SVGIG (reference sequence). This CDR3 comprises 13 residues. The CDR3 region is CAWAPTRYYEQYF. The CDR3 DNA is TGTGCCTGGGCCCCCACAAGGTACTACGAGCAGTACTTC.

This sequence joins TRBV28 and TRBJ2-7; TRBD2 matches at 11 bases. The trim removed 2 bases at V and 3 bases at J, leaving 3 bases unmatched. Germline CDR1 reads MDHEN; CDR2 reads SYDVKM. This CDR3 spans 15 amino acids. Written as DNA, the CDR3 is TGTGCCAGCAGTTTACGACTAGCGGGATTCTACGAGCAGTACTTC. Amino acids: CASSLRLAGFYEQYF. Complete variable domain (other parts from reference TRBV28 and TRBJ2-7): DVKVTQSSRYLVKRTGEKVFLECVQDMDHENMFWYRQDPGLGLRLIYFSYDVKMKEKGDIPEGYSVSREKKERFSLILESASTNQTSMYLCASSLRLAGFYEQYFGPGTRLTVT.

The J gene is TRBJ2-7, the V gene TRBV7-2, with D perhaps TRBD1 or TRBD2 (6 bases each). The CDR3 has 15 amino acids. Trimming left V 5 bases short and J 2 bases short, with 16 bases between. The germline V gene encodes CDR1 SGHTA and CDR2 FQGNSA. The CDR3 DNA reads as TGTGCCAGCAGCCCATGGGGGGCCGGTCCCTACGAGCAGTACTTC. It specifies CASSPWGAGPYEQYF. Drawing the rest from reference TRBV7-2 and TRBJ2-7, the complete variable domain is GAGVSQSPSNKVTEKGKDVELRCDPISGHTALYWYRQSLGQGLEFLIYFQGNSAPDKSGLPSDRFSAERTGGSVSTLTIQRTQQEDSAVYLCASSPWGAGPYEQYFGPGTRLTVT.

The chain has TRBV18 and TRBJ2-5; D is possibly TRBD1 (5 bases). Germline V gene data show CDR1 as KGHSH and CDR2 as LQKENI. The CDR3 consists of 16 residues. V lost 6 bases, J lost 5 bases, and 22 bases lay in between. This CDR3 reads CASSQTHQGGRETQYF. The CDR3 coding sequence is TGTGCCAGCTCCCAAACCCACCAGGGTGGGCGGGAGACCCAGTACTTC.

The gene calls are TRBV6-5 and TRBJ2-1; D uncertain. From germline, CDR1 is MNHEY and CDR2 SVGAGI. The V and J ends lost 2 bases and 7 bases respectively, with 18 bases between them. The CDR3 is made up of 16 amino acids. The CDR3 here is CASSYLVTGTLNEQFF. Written as DNA, the CDR3 is TGTGCCAGCAGTTACCTCGTAACTGGTACACTTAATGAGCAGTTCTTC.

This chain connects TRBV6-6 to TRBJ2-7; 9 bases match TRBD1. There are 15 residues in the CDR3. Germline V gene sequence: CDR1 MNHNY, CDR2 SVGAGI (reference sequence). V lost 7 bases to trimming and J lost 2 bases; unmatched junction nucleotides: 9. The CDR3 bases are TGTGCCAGCACCCTTCTAGGACAGGGGACCTACGAGCAGTACTTC. It is translated as CASTLLGQGTYEQYF.